A single T cell receptor (beta chain) is shown here with its context. Antigen: not known. The CDR3 totals 18 residues. Germline-derived CDR1 and CDR2 are MGHRA and YSYEKL. V was pared by 0 bases and J by 5 bases, with 12 bases of the junction left unmatched. The sample is drawn from a study of T cells in localized non-small cell lung cancer. General study findings and limits: A median of roughly 52 of the top 100 tumor clones appeared in adjacent lung, which was paired and uninvolved. Heterogeneity stays possible, as sequencing covered only one tumor region. Uninvolved adjacent lung had more T cell clonality than any other tissue, topping tumor.

Assay used: immunoSEQ multiplex PCR; TCRdb lists only in-frame clones, some missing. Of 25,000 to 35,000 clones in the sample, about nine tenths were seen once. V is TRBV4-1 and J is TRBJ2-5, with 10 nucleotides matching TRBD2. The sample in question was peripheral blood, obtained before any cancer treatment. The TCR originated in a male donor at least 60 years old with stage I lung adenocarcinoma. The DNA of the CDR3 is TGCGCCAGCAGCCAAGATCGGGCTAGCGGGGGTCGCGGGGAGACCCAGTACTTC. It yields the protein CASSQDRASGGRGETQYF.